This TCR beta chain was recorded in a study of siplizumab effects on memory and regulatory T cells (dated 2019 in TCRdb). Turning to the overall study: The study looked at the effect of siplizumab, an anti-CD2 antibody, on alloreactive T-cell subsets in allogeneic mixed lymphocyte reactions made from human PBMCs. Points the paper makes about the study in general: Whether proliferating Tregs from siplizumab cultures were suppressive was not functionally confirmed. Siplizumab significantly lowered the cumulative frequency of alloreactive sequences that could be traced to unstimulated CD4+ memory T cells. Because sequences at frequencies below about 10^-5 were poorly captured, only a minor fraction of alloreactive clones could be mapped back to unstimulated subsets. A naive or memory phenotype could not be assigned to roughly 75-95% of proliferating CD4+ or CD8+ clones. Of the alloreactive CD4+ clones that could be mapped, the Treg-derived share averaged approximately 67% with siplizumab compared with 26.9% in control reactions. Compared with memory T cells, unstimulated naive T cells appeared more diverse, and naive cells seemed to make a substantial contribution to the alloresponse.

On this clone: Its binding antigen is unknown. No base qualities exist here, and no much larger clone lies one base off it.

Library preparation used the immunoSEQ multiplex PCR assay. About 10^5 TCR templates per sample were assayed by the deep sequencing platform. Genomic DNA extracted from sorted T cells was used for TCRbeta CDR3 sequencing. From the authors' description of their analysis: The R programming language was used for the clonal analysis of the TCRbeta CDR3 data. Alloreactive CD4+ and CD8+ clones were defined by comparing unstimulated samples with post-reaction CFSE-low samples. Alloreactive CD4+ clones were assigned to regulatory or non-regulatory origin by matching sequences to sorted unstimulated Treg and non-Treg repertoires. The immuneACCESS repertoire file appears here via TCRdb, limited to in-frame rearrangements. These files lack a portion of the clones; in checked studies, under half of the deficit traces to unresolved V genes, and the cause of the others is not known. V and J calls and clone size are those listed in that table; D and trimming were worked out from the DNA. For this sample the table gives about 100,000 clones, of which roughly nine tenths were detected only once. The ten biggest clones cover 0.9% to 1.4% of the sample.

Sorted unstimulated T cells and proliferating T cells recovered from mixed lymphocyte reactions underwent TCRbeta CDR3 sequencing. Fresh whole blood from about 10 HLA-typed healthy donors served as the source for isolating PBMCs. After removal of 10 bases from V and 6 bases from J, the junction retains 11 bases not matched to a gene. CDR1 and CDR2, per the germline V gene, are MDHEN and SYDVKM. The CDR3 contains 13 residues, cysteine and phenylalanine counted. Only CDR3 DNA is held: 39 bases, read in frame from base 1. The sequencing input was CD4+ T cells sorted from blood. The rearrangement combines TRBV28 with TRBJ2-7; the central 8 bases match TRBD1. The receptor was derived from a human donor in good health. The CDR3 protein: CATNRQGLFEQYF. The DNA is as follows: TGTGCCACCAATCGACAGGGGCTTTTCGAGCAGTACTTC. Reference TRBV28 and TRBJ2-7 proteins supply the regions before and after the CDR3; the full variable domain is: DVKVTQSSRYLVKRTGEKVFLECVQDMDHENMFWYRQDPGLGLRLIYFSYDVKMKEKGDIPEGYSVSREKKERFSLILESASTNQTSMYLCATNRQGLFEQYFGPGTRLTVT.